This paragraph reports one T cell receptor (beta chain). Profiled with immunoSEQ multiplex PCR; TCRdb holds only in-frame clones, not every one. Of 250,000 to 300,000 clones listed, over 80% are singletons. The CDR3 covers 12 residues. Trimming removed 10 bases from V and 7 bases from J; junction bases left unmatched: 4. CDR1 and CDR2 from the germline V gene are SNHLY and FYNNEI. This specimen belongs to a study of blood T cell repertoires in COVID-19. Sequenced material: PBMCs or T cells enriched from blood (not recorded which). V gene TRBV2 combines with J gene TRBJ1-4; 9 bases agree with TRBD1. The receptor comes from a human donor in a cohort exposed to, infected with or recovered from COVID-19 (not recorded which). The donor label of this sample is uncertain. As DNA, the CDR3 is TGTGCCACCCGACAGGGGGGTGAAAAACTGTTTTTT. Amino acid sequence: CATRQGGEKLFF.